The present T cell receptor (beta chain) was sequenced within a study of T cells after yellow fever vaccination. Trimming shortened V by 4 bases and J by 5 bases, and 15 bases separated the two germline ends. Germline lookup yields CDR1 LGHDT and CDR2 YNNKEL (reference sequence). CDR3 size: 15 residues. General study findings and limits: Few clonotypes appeared in both CD4 and CD8 compartments. Researchers cautioned that FACS-sorted repertoires could harbor abundant clonotypes contaminating from the bulk population.

Conversion of TCR transcripts into cDNA relied on 5'RACE template switching, which added a universal primer site and UMIs. TCRdb reanalysed the 5' RACE reads using MiXCR and keeps one entry per CDR3 protein. The sample holds about 150,000 distinct CDR3 sequences; approximately 6.6% are singletons and the top ten take approximately 0.59%. This clonotype was observed at least ten times. The antigen is unknown. The chain employs TRBV3-1 and TRBJ1-5; the D is unclear. This receptor was identified in a man aged 25-45 years who received the YFV17D yellow fever vaccine. The specimen was CD4+ T cells sorted from PBMCs, collected 10 days after the yellow fever booster vaccination. The CDR3 reads CASSPAAGKDQPQHF. CDR3 nucleotide sequence: TGTGCCAGCAGCCCCGCGGCCGGTAAAGATCAGCCCCAGCATTTT.